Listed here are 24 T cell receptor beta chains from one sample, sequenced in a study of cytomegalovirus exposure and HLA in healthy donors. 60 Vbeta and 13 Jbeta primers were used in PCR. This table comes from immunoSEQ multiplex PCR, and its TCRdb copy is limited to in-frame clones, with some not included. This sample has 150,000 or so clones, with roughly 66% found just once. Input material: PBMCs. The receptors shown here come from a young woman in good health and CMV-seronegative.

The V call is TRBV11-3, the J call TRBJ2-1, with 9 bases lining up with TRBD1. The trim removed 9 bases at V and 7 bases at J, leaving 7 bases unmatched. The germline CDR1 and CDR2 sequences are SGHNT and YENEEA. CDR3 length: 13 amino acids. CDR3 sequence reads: CASNRGRGNEQFF. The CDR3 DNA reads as TGTGCCAGTAACAGGGGGCGTGGGAATGAGCAGTTCTTC.

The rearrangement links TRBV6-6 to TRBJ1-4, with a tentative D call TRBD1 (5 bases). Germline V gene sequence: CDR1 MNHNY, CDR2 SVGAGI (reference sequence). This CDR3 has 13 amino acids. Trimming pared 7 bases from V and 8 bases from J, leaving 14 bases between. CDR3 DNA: TGTGCCAGCACTCCGGGACGGGGGGAAAAACTGTTTTTT. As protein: CASTPGRGEKLFF.

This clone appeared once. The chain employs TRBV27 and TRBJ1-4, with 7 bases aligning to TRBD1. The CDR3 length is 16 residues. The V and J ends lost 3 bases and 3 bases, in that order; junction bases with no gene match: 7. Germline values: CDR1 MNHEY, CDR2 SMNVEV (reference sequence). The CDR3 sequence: CASSLVSGTANEKLFF. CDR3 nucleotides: TGTGCCAGCAGTTTGGTTTCTGGGACAGCTAATGAAAAACTGTTTTTT.

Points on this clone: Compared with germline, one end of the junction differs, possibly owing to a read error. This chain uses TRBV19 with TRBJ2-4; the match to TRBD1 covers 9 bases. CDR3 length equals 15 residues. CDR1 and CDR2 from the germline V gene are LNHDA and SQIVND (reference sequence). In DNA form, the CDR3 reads TGTGCCAGTGGGGGACAGGGACTTGCCAAAAACAGTCAGTACTTC. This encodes CASGGQGLAKNSQYF.

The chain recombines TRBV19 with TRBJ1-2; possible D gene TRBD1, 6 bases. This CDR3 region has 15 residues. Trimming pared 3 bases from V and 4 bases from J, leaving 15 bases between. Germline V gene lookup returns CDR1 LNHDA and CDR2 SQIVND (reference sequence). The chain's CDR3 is CASSISLGAAYGYTF. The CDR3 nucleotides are TGTGCCAGTAGTATTAGCCTGGGGGCTGCCTATGGCTACACCTTC.

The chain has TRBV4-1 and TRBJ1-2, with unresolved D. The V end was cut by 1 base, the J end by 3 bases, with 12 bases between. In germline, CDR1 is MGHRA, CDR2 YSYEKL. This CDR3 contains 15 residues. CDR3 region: CASSQGRAGDYGYTF. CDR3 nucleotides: TGCGCCAGCAGCCAAGGGAGAGCTGGCGACTATGGCTACACCTTC.

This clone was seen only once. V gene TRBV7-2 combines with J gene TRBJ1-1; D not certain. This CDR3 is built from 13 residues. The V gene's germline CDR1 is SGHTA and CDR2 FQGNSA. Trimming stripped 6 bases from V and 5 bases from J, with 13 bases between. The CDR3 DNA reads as TGTGCCAGCAGTCAACGGACGGGGACTGAAGCTTTCTTT. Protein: CASSQRTGTEAFF.

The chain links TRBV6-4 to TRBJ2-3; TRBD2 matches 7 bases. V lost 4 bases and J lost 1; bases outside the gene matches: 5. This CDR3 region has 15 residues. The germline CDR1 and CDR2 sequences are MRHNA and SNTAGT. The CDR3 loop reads CASSVRAGGTDTQYF. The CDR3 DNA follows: TGTGCCAGCAGTGTCAGGGCGGGAGGCACAGATACGCAGTATTTT.

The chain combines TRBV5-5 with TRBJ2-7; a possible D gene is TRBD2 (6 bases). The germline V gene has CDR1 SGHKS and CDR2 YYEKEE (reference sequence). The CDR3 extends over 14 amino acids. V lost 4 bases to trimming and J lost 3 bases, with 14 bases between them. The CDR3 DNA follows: TGTGCCAGCAGCCCTGGGGGGAGTTTCTACGAGCAGTACTTC. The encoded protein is CASSPGGSFYEQYF.

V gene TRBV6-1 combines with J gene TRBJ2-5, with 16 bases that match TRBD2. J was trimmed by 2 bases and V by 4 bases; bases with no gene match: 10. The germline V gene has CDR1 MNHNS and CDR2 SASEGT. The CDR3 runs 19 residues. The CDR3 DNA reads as TGTGCCAGCAGTGGTCTGGGGACTAGCGGGGGGGCGCCTCAAGAGACCCAGTACTTC. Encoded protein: CASSGLGTSGGAPQETQYF.

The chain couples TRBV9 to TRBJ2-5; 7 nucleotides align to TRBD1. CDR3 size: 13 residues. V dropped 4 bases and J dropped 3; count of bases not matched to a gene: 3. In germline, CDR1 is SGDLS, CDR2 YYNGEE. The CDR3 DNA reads TGTGCCAGCAGCCTGGGACAGAAAGAGACCCAGTACTTC. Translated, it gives CASSLGQKETQYF.

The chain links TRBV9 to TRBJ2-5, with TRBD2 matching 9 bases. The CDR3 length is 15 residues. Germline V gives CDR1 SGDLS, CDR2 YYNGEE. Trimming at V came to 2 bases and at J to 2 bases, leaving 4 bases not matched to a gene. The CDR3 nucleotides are TGTGCCAGCAGCGTTAGCGGGGGTAAACAAGAGACCCAGTACTTC. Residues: CASSVSGGKQETQYF.

Here the CDR3 DNA reads TGTGCCAGCTCACCACCCAGGGACTATGGCTACACCTTC. It codes for CASSPPRDYGYTF. The J gene is TRBJ1-2, the V gene TRBV18, with a tentative D call TRBD1 (5 bases). CDR1 KGHSH and CDR2 LQKENI come from the germline V gene. V was pared by 0 bases and J by 3 bases, with 5 bases between. This CDR3 is built from 13 residues.

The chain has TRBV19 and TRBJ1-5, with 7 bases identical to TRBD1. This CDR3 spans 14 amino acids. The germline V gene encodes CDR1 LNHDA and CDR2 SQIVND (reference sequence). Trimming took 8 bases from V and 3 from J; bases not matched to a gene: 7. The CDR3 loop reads CASHLQGTNQPQHF. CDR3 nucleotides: TGTGCCAGTCATTTACAGGGGACCAATCAGCCCCAGCATTTT. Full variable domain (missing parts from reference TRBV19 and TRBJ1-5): DGGITQSPKYLFRKEGQNVTLSCEQNLNHDAMYWYRQDPGQGLRLIYYSQIVNDFQKGDIAEGYSVSREKKESFPLTVTSAQKNPTAFYLCASHLQGTNQPQHFGDGTRLSIL.

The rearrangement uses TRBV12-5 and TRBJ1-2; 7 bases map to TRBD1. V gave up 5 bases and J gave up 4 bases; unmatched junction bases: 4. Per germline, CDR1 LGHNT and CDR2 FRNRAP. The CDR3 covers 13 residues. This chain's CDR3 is CASGLWDSYGYTF. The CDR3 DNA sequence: TGTGCTAGTGGTCTTTGGGACAGCTATGGCTACACCTTC.

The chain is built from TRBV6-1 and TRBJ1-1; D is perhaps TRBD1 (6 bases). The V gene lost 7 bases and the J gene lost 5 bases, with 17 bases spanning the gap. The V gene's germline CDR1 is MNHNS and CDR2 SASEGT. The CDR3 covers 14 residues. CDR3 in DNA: TGTGCCAGCACCCAATTACAGGGCCGGACTGAAGCTTTCTTT. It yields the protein CASTQLQGRTEAFF.

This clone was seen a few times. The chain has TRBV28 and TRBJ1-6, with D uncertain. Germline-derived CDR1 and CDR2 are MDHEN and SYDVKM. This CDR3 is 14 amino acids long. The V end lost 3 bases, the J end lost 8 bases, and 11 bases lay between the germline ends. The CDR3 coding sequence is TGTGCCAGCAGTTTCGGCAGACTCGATTCACCCCTCCACTTT. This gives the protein CASSFGRLDSPLHF.

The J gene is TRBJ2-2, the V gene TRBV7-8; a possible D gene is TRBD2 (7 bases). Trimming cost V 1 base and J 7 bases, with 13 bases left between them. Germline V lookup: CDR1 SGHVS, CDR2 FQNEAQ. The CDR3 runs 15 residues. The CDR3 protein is CASSLDGGASGELFF. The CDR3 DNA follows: TGTGCCAGCAGCTTAGATGGGGGGGCTAGCGGGGAGCTGTTTTTT. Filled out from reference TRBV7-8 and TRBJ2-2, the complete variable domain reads GAGVSQSPRYKVAKRGQDVALRCDPISGHVSLFWYQQALGQGPEFLTYFQNEAQLDKSGLPSDRFFAERPEGSVSTLKIQRTQQEDSAVYLCASSLDGGASGELFFGEGSRLTVL.

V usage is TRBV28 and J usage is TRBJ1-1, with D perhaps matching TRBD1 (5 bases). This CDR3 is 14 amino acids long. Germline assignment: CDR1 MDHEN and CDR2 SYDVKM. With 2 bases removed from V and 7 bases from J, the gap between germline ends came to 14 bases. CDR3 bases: TGTGCCAGCAGTTTAAGCTGGGGCGCCAATGAAGCTTTCTTT. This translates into CASSLSWGANEAFF.

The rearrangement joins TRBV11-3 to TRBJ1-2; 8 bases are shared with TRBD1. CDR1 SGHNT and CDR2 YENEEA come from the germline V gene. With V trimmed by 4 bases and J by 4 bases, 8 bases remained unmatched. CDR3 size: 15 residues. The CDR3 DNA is TGTGCCAGCAGCTCCTCCGGAACAGGGGGCTATGGCTACACCTTC. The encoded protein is CASSSSGTGGYGYTF. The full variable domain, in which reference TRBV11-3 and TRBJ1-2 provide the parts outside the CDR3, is EAGVVQSPRYKIIEKKQPVAFWCNPISGHNTLYWYLQNLGQGPELLIRYENEEAVDDSQLPKDRFSAERLKGVDSTLKIQPAELGDSAVYLCASSSSGTGGYGYTFGSGTRLTVV.

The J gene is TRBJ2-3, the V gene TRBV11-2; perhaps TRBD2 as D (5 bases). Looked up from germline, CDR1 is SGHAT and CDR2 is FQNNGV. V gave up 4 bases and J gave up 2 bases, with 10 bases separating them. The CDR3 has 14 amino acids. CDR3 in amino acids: CASSYGLPTDTQYF. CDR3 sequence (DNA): TGTGCCAGCAGCTACGGACTCCCCACAGATACGCAGTATTTT.

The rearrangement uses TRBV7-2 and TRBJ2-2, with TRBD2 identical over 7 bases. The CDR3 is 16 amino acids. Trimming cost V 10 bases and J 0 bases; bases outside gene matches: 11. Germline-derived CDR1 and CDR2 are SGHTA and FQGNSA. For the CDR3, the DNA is TGTGCCACCAAGGGGAGGGCGGGGTCGAACACCGGGGAGCTGTTTTTT. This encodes CATKGRAGSNTGELFF.

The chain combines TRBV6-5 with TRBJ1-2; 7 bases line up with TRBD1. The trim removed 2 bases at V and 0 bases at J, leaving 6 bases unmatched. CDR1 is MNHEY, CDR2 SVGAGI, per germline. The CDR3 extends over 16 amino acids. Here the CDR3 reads CASSYGGTESNYGYTF. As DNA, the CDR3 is TGTGCCAGCAGTTACGGGGGGACAGAATCTAACTATGGCTACACCTTC.

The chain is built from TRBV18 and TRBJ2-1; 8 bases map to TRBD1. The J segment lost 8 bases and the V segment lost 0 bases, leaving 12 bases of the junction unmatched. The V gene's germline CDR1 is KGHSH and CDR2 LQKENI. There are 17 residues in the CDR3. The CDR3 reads CASSPPGDRGIFDEQFF. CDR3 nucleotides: TGTGCCAGCTCACCACCTGGCGACAGGGGAATTTTTGATGAGCAGTTCTTC.